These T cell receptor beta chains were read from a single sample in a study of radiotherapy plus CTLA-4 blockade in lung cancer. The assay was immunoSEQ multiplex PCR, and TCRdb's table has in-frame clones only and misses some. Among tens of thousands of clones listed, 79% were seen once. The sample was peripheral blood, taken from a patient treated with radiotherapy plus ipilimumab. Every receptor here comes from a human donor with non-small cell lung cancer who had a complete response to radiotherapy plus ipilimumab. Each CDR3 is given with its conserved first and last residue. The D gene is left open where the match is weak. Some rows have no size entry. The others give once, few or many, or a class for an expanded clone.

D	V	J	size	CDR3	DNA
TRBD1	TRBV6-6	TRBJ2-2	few	CASSPPQGTGELFF	TGTGCCAGCAGTCCACCACAGGGGACCGGGGAGCTGTTTTTT
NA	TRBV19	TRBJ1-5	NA	CASSTGSNQPQHF	TGTGCCAGTAGTACGGGTAGCAATCAGCCCCAGCATTTT
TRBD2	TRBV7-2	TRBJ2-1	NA	CASSWFVTSGEREQFF	TGTGCCAGCAGCTGGTTCGTAACTAGCGGGGAAAGGGAGCAGTTCTTC
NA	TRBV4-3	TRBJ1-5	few	CASSQDPGEYQPQHF	TGCGCCAGCAGCCAAGATCCTGGGGAGTATCAGCCCCAGCATTTT
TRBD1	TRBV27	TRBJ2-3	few	CASSLSLPGQGNTQYF	TGTGCCAGCAGTTTATCACTACCGGGACAGGGTAATACGCAGTATTTT
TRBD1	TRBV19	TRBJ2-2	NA	CASTFRTGSTGELFF	TGTGCCAGTACCTTTCGGACAGGGTCCACCGGGGAGCTGTTTTTT
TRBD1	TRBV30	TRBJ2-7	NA	CAWRPTGAQFYEQYF	TGTGCCTGGAGACCTACAGGGGCCCAATTCTACGAGCAGTACTTC
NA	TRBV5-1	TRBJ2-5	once	CASSPRRGQETQYF	TGCGCCAGCAGCCCACGAAGGGGGCAAGAGACCCAGTACTTC
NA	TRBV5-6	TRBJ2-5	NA	CASSPGRETQYF	TGTGCCAGCAGCCCAGGTCGGGAGACCCAGTACTTC
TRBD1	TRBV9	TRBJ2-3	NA	CASSVEEDRKFLGGTDTQYF	TGTGCCAGCAGCGTAGAAGAGGACAGGAAATTCCTTGGTGGCACAGATACGCAGTATTTT
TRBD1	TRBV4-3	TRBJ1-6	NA	CASSPTGTVDSSLHF	TGCGCCAGCAGCCCGACCGGGACAGTTGATTCTTCCCTCCACTTT
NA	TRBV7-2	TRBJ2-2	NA	CASSDRTSWKTGELFF	TGTGCCAGCAGCGACAGGACCTCATGGAAAACCGGGGAGCTGTTTTTT
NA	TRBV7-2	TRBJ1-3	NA	CASSSGGRSSGNTIYF	TGTGCCAGCAGCTCGGGGGGGCGTAGCTCTGGAAACACCATATATTTT
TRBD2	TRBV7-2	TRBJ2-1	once	CASSFASGGGKNEQFF	TGTGCCAGCAGCTTTGCTAGCGGGGGGGGGAAGAATGAGCAGTTCTTC
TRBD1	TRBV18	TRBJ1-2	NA	CASSPGQDYGYTF	TGTGCCAGCTCACCGGGACAGGACTATGGCTACACCTTC
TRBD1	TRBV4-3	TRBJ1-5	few	CASSLGQVNQPQHF	TGCGCCAGCAGCCTCGGACAGGTCAATCAGCCCCAGCATTTT
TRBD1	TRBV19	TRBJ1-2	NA	CASNLGTGMGYGYTF	TGTGCCAGTAATTTAGGGACAGGAATGGGCTATGGCTACACCTTC
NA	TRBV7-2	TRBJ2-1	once	CASSSRGDPYNEQFF	TGTGCCAGCAGCTCCCGGGGTGACCCTTACAATGAGCAGTTCTTC
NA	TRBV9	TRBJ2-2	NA	CASSDTGSATGELFF	TGTGCCAGCAGTGATACAGGGTCCGCCACCGGGGAGCTGTTTTTT
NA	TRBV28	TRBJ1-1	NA	CASSREARAEAFF	TGTGCCAGCAGTCGCGAGGCGCGGGCTGAAGCTTTCTTT
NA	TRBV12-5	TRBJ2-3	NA	CASGSGSVLVNTQYF	TGTGCTAGTGGCTCCGGGAGCGTCCTAGTGAATACGCAGTATTTT
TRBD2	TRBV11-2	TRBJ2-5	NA	CASSLLAGVETQYF	TGTGCCAGCAGCTTACTAGCGGGAGTGGAGACCCAGTACTTC
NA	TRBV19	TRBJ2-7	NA	CASSSEQGYEQYF	TGTGCCAGTAGTTCAGAACAGGGATACGAGCAGTACTTC
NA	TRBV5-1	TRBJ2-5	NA	CASSLMGTGLGYQETQYF	TGCGCCAGCAGCTTGATGGGAACAGGGTTGGGGTATCAAGAGACCCAGTACTTC
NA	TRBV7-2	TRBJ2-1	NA	CASRPLGLRNEQFF	TGTGCCAGCAGGCCTCTTGGGCTTCGCAATGAGCAGTTCTTC
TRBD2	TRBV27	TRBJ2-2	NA	CASSPTSGRTGELFF	TGTGCCAGCAGTCCGACTAGCGGGCGGACCGGGGAGCTGTTTTTT
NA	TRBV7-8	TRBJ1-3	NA	CASSYLGGGSGNTIYF	TGTGCCAGCAGCTATCTGGGCGGAGGCTCTGGAAACACCATATATTTT
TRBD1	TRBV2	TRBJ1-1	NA	CASRGDRNTEAFF	TGTGCCAGCAGGGGGGACAGGAACACTGAAGCTTTCTTT
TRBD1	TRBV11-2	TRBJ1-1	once	CASSYRGRTFF	TGTGCCAGCAGTTACAGGGGGCGTACTTTCTTT
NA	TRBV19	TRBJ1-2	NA	CASSITDGYTF	TGTGCCAGTAGTATAACGGATGGCTACACCTTC
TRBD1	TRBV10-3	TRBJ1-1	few	CAAGQGNTEAFF	TGTGCCGCGGGACAGGGGAACACTGAAGCTTTCTTT
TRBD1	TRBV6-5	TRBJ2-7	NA	CASRRTGQTHEQYF	TGTGCCAGCAGACGGACAGGACAGACCCACGAGCAGTACTTC
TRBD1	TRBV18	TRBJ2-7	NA	CASSPPDRGIEQYF	TGTGCCAGCTCACCACCTGACAGGGGCATCGAGCAGTACTTC
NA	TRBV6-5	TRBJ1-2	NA	CASSYRGQFDYGYTF	TGTGCCAGCAGTTACCGCGGACAGTTTGACTATGGCTACACCTTC
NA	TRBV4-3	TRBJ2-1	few	CASSQDLGSSSYNEQFF	TGCGCCAGCAGCCAAGACCTCGGGTCTAGCTCCTACAATGAGCAGTTCTTC
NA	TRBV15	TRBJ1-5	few	CATSRDSRGNQPQHF	TGTGCCACCAGCAGAGATTCCAGGGGCAATCAGCCCCAGCATTTT
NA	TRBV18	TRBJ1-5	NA	CASSPPEQYSNQPQHF	TGTGCCAGCTCACCACCGGAACAGTATAGCAATCAGCCCCAGCATTTT
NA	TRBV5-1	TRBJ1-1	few	CASSLEGGGSSAFF	TGCGCCAGCAGCTTAGAAGGGGGGGGCTCTTCAGCTTTCTTT
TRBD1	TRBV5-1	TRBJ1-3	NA	CASSLQTGVSGNTIYF	TGCGCCAGCAGCTTGCAGACAGGGGTCTCTGGAAACACCATATATTTT
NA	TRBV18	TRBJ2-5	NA	CASSPPETLAKTQYF	TGTGCCAGCTCACCACCTGAAACCCTAGCGAAGACCCAGTACTTC
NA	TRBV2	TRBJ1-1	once	CASTRGPMNTEAFF	TGTGCCAGCACACGGGGTCCTATGAACACTGAAGCTTTCTTT
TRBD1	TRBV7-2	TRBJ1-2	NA	CASSRPEGAGGYTF	TGTGCCAGCAGCCGCCCGGAGGGGGCGGGTGGCTACACCTTC
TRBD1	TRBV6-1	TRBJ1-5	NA	CASSEGQASNQPQHF	TGTGCCAGCAGCGAGGGACAGGCGAGCAATCAGCCCCAGCATTTT
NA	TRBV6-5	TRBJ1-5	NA	CASSPGLVSNQPQHF	TGTGCCAGCAGCCCGGGTCTCGTTAGCAATCAGCCCCAGCATTTT
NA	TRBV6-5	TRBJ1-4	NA	CASSPRIGEKLFF	TGTGCCAGCAGTCCGCGGATCGGCGAAAAACTGTTTTTT